This entry is about one T cell receptor (beta chain). The entry originates in a study of T cell clusters in autoimmune cytopenias. Background on the study: Healthy control donors averaged roughly 50 years of age, with a median of approximately 59 years.

Multiplex touch-down PCR amplified TRB using TRB-A and TRB-B pools in one tube. TCRdb reprocessed the multiplex PCR reads, keeping one entry per CDR3 protein, no DNA. Found here are under 8,500 distinct CDR3 sequences; the top ten clones hold approximately 9.3%. TRB was amplified from roughly 270 ng of peripheral blood genomic DNA per sample. The CDR3 totals 16 residues. Germline V gene data show CDR1 as SGHDT and CDR2 as YYEEEE. This sample was also put to use in a study of T cell repertoires in aging, cancer and after chemotherapy. Per that study: Untreated cancer patients had significantly lower blood TCR diversity than age-matched healthy donors. Rebound thymic output was suggested by rising median generation probability during chemotherapy in each cancer cohort.

The source is a human donor in good health. The rearrangement uses TRBV5-6 and TRBJ2-5; TCRdb selects TRBD2, and the lack of DNA leaves this call unchecked. The sequenced sample was peripheral blood. This CDR3 reads CASSLAGTRVRETQYF.